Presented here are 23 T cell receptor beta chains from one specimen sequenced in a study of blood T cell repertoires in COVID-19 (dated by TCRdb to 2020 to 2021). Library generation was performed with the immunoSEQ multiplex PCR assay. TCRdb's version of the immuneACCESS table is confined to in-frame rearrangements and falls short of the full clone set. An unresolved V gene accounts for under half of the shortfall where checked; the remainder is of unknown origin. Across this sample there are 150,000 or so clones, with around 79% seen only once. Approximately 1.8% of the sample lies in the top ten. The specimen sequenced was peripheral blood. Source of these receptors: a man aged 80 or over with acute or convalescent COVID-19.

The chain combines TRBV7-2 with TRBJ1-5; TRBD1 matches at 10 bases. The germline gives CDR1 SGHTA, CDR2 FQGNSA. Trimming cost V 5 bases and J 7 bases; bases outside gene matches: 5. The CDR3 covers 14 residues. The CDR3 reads CASSQGTGEQPQHF. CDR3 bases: TGTGCCAGCAGCCAAGGGACAGGGGAACAGCCCCAGCATTTT.

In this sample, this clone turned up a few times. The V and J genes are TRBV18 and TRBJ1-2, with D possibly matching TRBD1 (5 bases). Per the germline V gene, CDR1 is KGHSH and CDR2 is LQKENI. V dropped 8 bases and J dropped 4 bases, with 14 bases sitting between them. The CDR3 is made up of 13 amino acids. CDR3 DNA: TGTGCCAGCCATAACCCAGGGTTCTATGGCTACACCTTC. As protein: CASHNPGFYGYTF.

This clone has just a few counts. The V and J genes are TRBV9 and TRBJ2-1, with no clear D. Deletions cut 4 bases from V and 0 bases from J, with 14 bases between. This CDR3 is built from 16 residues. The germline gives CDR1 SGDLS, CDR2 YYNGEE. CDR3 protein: CASSPSSDSSYNEQFF. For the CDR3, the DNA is TGTGCCAGCAGCCCCTCCAGCGACTCCTCCTACAATGAGCAGTTCTTC.

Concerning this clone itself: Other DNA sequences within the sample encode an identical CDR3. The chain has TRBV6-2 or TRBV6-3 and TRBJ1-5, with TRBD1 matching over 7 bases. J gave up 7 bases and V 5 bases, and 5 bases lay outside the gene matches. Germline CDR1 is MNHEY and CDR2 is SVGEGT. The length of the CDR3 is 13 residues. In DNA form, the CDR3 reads TGTGCCAGCAGTGACAGGGTCGGCCAGCCCCAGCATTTT. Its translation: CASSDRVGQPQHF.

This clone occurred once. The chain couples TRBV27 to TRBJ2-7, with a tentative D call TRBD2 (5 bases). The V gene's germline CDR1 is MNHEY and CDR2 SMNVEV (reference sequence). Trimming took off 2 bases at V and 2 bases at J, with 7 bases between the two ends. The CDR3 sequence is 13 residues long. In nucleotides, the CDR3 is TGTGCCAGCAGTTTAATGGGAGCCTACGAGCAGTACTTC. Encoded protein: CASSLMGAYEQYF.

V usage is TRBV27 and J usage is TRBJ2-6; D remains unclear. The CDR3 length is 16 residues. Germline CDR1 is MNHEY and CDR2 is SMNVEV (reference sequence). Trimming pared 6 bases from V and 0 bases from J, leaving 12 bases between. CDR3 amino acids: CASRAGWRSGANVLTF. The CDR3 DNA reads TGTGCCAGCAGGGCAGGATGGCGCTCTGGGGCCAACGTCCTGACTTTC.

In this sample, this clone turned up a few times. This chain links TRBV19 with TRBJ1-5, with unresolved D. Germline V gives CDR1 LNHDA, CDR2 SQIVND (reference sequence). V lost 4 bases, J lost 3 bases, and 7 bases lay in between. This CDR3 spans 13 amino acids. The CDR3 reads CASSNQNNQPQHF. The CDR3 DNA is TGTGCCAGTAGTAACCAGAACAATCAGCCCCAGCATTTT.

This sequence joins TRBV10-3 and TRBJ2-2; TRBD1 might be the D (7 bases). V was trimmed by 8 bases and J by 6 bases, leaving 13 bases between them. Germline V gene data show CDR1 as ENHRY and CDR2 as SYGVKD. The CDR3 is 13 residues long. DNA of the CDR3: TGTGCCATCCCGACAGGGAGGTCCGGGGAGCTGTTTTTT. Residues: CAIPTGRSGELFF.

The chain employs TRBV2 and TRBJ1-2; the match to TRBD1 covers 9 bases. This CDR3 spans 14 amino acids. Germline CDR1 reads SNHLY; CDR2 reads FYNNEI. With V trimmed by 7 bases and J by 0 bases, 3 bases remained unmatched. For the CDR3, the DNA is TGTGCCAGCAAGACAGGGGGAGCTAACTATGGCTACACCTTC. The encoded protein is CASKTGGANYGYTF. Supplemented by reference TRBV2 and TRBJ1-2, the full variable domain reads EPEVTQTPSHQVTQMGQEVILRCVPISNHLYFYWYRQILGQKVEFLVSFYNNEISEKSEIFDDQFSVERPDGSNFTLKIRSTKLEDSAMYFCASKTGGANYGYTFGSGTRLTVV.

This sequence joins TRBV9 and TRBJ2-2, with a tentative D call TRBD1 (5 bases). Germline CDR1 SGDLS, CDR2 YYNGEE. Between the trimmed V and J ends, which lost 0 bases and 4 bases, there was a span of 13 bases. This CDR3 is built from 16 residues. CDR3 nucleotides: TGTGCCAGCAGCGTAGCTTCAGGGTTGAGCACCGGGGAGCTGTTTTTT. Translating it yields CASSVASGLSTGELFF. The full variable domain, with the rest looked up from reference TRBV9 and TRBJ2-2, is DSGVTQTPKHLITATGQRVTLRCSPRSGDLSVYWYQQSLDQGLQFLIQYYNGEERAKGNILERFSAQQFPDLHSELNLSSLELGDSALYFCASSVASGLSTGELFFGEGSRLTVL.

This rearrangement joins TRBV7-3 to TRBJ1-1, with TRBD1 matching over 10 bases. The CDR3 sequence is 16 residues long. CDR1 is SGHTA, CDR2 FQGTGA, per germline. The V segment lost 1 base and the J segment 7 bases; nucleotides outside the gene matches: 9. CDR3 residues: CASSLRGGQGTDEAFF. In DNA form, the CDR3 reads TGTGCCAGCAGCTTAAGAGGGGGACAGGGGACTGATGAAGCTTTCTTT.

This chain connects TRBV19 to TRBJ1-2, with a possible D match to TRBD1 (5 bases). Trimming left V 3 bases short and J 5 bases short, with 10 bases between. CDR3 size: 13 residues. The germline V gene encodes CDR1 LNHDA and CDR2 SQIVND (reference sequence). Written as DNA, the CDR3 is TGTGCCAGTAGTATGGGGTCAGGGTATGGCTACACCTTC. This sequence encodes CASSMGSGYGYTF.

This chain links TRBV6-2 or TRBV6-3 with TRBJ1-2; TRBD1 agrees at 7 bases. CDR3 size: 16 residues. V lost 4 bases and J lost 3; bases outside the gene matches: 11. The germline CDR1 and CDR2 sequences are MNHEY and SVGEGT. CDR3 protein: CASSSLQGRWHYGYTF. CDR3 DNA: TGTGCCAGCAGTTCATTACAGGGGCGATGGCACTATGGCTACACCTTC.

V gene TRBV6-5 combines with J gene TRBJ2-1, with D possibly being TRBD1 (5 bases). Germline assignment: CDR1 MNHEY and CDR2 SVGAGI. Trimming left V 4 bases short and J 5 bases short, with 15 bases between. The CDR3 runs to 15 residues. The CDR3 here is CASSSTGGSHNEQFF. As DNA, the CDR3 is TGTGCCAGCAGTTCAACAGGCGGCAGCCACAATGAGCAGTTCTTC.

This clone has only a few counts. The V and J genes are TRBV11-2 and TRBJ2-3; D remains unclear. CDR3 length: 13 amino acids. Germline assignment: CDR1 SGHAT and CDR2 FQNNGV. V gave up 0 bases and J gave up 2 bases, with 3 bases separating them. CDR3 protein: CASSLDFTDTQYF. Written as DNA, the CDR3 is TGTGCCAGCAGCTTAGACTTCACAGATACGCAGTATTTT. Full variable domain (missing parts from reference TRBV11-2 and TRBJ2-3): EAGVAQSPRYKIIEKRQSVAFWCNPISGHATLYWYQQILGQGPKLLIQFQNNGVVDDSQLPKDRFSAERLKGVDSTLKIQPAKLEDSAVYLCASSLDFTDTQYFGPGTRLTVL.

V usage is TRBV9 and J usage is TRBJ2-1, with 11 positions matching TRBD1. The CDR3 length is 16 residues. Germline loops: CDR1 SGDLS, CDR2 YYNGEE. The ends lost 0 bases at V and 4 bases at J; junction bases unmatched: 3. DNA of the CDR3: TGTGCCAGCAGCGTAGGTGGGACAGGGGGGTACAATGAGCAGTTCTTC. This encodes CASSVGGTGGYNEQFF.

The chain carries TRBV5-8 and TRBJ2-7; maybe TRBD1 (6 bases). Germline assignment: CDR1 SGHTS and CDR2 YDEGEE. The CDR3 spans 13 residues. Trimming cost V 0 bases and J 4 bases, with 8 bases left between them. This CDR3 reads CASSLGDTYEQYF. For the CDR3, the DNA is TGTGCCAGCAGCTTGGGGGACACTTACGAGCAGTACTTC.

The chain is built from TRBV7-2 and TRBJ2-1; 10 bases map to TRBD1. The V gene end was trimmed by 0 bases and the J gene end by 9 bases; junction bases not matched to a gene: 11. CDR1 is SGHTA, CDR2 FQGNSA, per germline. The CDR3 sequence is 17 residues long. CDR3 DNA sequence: TGTGCCAGCAGCTTAGCGCTAGACAGGGGGCGCTTAGGTGAGCAGTTCTTC. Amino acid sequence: CASSLALDRGRLGEQFF. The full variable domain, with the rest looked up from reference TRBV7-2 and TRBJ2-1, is GAGVSQSPSNKVTEKGKDVELRCDPISGHTALYWYRQSLGQGLEFLIYFQGNSAPDKSGLPSDRFSAERTGGSVSTLTIQRTQQEDSAVYLCASSLALDRGRLGEQFFGPGTRLTVL.

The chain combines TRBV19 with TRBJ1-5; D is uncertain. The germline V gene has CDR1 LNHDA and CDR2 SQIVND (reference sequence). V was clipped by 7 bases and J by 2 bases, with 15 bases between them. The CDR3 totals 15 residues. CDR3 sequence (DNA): TGTGCCAGTAATCCGACCGACGCGGGCAATCAGCCCCAGCATTTT. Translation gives CASNPTDAGNQPQHF. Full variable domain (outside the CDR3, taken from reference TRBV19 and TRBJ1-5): DGGITQSPKYLFRKEGQNVTLSCEQNLNHDAMYWYRQDPGQGLRLIYYSQIVNDFQKGDIAEGYSVSREKKESFPLTVTSAQKNPTAFYLCASNPTDAGNQPQHFGDGTRLSIL.

CDR3 protein: CASSMGSGGLGEQYV. The DNA for the CDR3 is TGTGCCAGCAGCATGGGCTCGGGGGGGCTTGGCGAGCAGTACGTC. The chain employs TRBV28 and TRBJ2-7, with TRBD2 matching 8 bases. V trimming: 6 bases; J trimming: 6 bases; junction bases outside the gene matches: 13. The CDR3 loop spans 15 amino acids. Germline CDR1 and CDR2: MDHEN and SYDVKM.

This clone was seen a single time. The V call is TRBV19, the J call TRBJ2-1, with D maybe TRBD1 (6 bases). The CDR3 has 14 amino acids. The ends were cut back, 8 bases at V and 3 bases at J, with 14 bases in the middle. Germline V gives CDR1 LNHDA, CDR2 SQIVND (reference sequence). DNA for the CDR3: TGTGCCAGTTCGACAGGAGTTTTCTACAATGAGCAGTTCTTC. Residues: CASSTGVFYNEQFF.

CDR3 nucleotides: TGTGCCACCAGCAGAGGAGACAGAGACTATGGCTACACCTTC. Its protein product is CATSRGDRDYGYTF. The rearrangement joins TRBV15 to TRBJ1-2; D perhaps matches TRBD1 (5 bases). The V gene's germline CDR1 is LNHNV and CDR2 YYDKDF (reference sequence). Trimming cost V 1 base and J 3 bases, with 9 bases left between them. This CDR3 comprises 14 residues.

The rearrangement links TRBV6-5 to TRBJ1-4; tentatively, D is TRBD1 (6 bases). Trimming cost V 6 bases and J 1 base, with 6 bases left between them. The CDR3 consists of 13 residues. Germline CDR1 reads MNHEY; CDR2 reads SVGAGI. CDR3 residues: CASRQGTNEKLFF. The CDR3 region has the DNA TGTGCCAGCAGACAGGGAACTAATGAAAAACTGTTTTTT.